This is a list of T cell receptor beta chains from one sample in a study of beta chain features in type 1 diabetes. Assay: immunoSEQ multiplex PCR; the TCRdb copy retains only in-frame clones and omits some. The sample shows 600,000 or so clones, roughly an eighth of them seen only once. The sequencing input was naive CD4+ T cells from blood. The receptors here all came from a man between 18 and 29 years old with type 1 diabetes. CDR3s include the opening cysteine and the closing phenylalanine or tryptophan. Each record gives: D gene, V gene, J gene, clone size, CDR3 protein, CDR3 DNA. The D gene is left open where the match is weak. Expanded clones are given a class, and other clones once, few, many or no size at all.

d_gene: NA; v_gene: TRBV5-6; j_gene: TRBJ2-2; abundance: few; CDR3aa: CASSLLGDANTGELFF; CDR3nt: TGTGCCAGCAGCCTGCTTGGGGACGCGAACACCGGGGAGCTGTTTTTT
d_gene: NA; v_gene: TRBV7-2; j_gene: TRBJ2-1; abundance: few; CDR3aa: CASSLEGSYNEQFF; CDR3nt: TGTGCCAGCAGCTTAGAGGGCTCATACAATGAGCAGTTCTTC
d_gene: NA; v_gene: TRBV14; j_gene: TRBJ2-1; abundance: NA; CDR3aa: CASSQGFYNEQFF; CDR3nt: TGTGCCAGCAGCCAAGGATTCTACAATGAGCAGTTCTTC
d_gene: NA; v_gene: TRBV30; j_gene: TRBJ1-4; abundance: NA; CDR3aa: CAWSVFGLGEKLFF; CDR3nt: TGTGCCTGGAGTGTTTTCGGTTTAGGTGAAAAACTGTTTTTT
d_gene: NA; v_gene: TRBV2; j_gene: TRBJ2-2; abundance: few; CDR3aa: CASSRGLEAGELFF; CDR3nt: TGTGCCAGCAGCAGGGGCCTCGAGGCCGGGGAGCTGTTTTTT
d_gene: NA; v_gene: TRBV13; j_gene: TRBJ2-7; abundance: NA; CDR3aa: CASSLGTGVYEQYF; CDR3nt: TGTGCCAGCAGCTTAGGCACCGGGGTCTACGAGCAGTACTTC
d_gene: NA; v_gene: TRBV7-2; j_gene: TRBJ1-3; abundance: few; CDR3aa: CASSLINSGNTIYF; CDR3nt: TGTGCCAGCAGCTTAATCAACTCTGGAAACACCATATATTTT
d_gene: NA; v_gene: TRBV6-5; j_gene: TRBJ2-1; abundance: NA; CDR3aa: CASRQGTEQFF; CDR3nt: TGTGCCAGCAGACAGGGCACTGAGCAGTTCTTC
d_gene: NA; v_gene: TRBV29-1; j_gene: TRBJ2-1; abundance: NA; CDR3aa: CSASGDRSYNEQFF; CDR3nt: TGCAGCGCCTCAGGCGACAGATCCTACAATGAGCAGTTCTTC
d_gene: NA; v_gene: TRBV30; j_gene: TRBJ2-7; abundance: few; CDR3aa: CAWTRDTLYEQYF; CDR3nt: TGTGCCTGGACCCGAGACACGCTCTACGAGCAGTACTTC
d_gene: TRBD1; v_gene: TRBV29-1; j_gene: TRBJ1-5; abundance: NA; CDR3aa: CSARTGSNQPQHF; CDR3nt: TGCAGCGCCCGGACAGGGAGCAATCAGCCCCAGCATTTT
d_gene: NA; v_gene: TRBV29-1; j_gene: TRBJ2-3; abundance: few; CDR3aa: CSVDLAGESTQYF; CDR3nt: TGCAGCGTTGATCTGGCAGGGGAGAGTACGCAGTATTTT
d_gene: TRBD1; v_gene: TRBV7-2; j_gene: TRBJ1-5; abundance: few; CDR3aa: CASSSAGGDQPQHF; CDR3nt: TGTGCCAGCAGCTCGGCAGGGGGCGATCAGCCCCAGCATTTT
d_gene: NA; v_gene: TRBV2; j_gene: TRBJ2-1; abundance: NA; CDR3aa: CARARGSSYNEQFF; CDR3nt: TGTGCCAGGGCACGGGGGAGCTCCTACAATGAGCAGTTCTTC
d_gene: NA; v_gene: TRBV29-1; j_gene: TRBJ2-1; abundance: NA; CDR3aa: CSVAPTGLGVDEQFF; CDR3nt: TGCAGCGTTGCCCCTACAGGCCTGGGTGTTGATGAGCAGTTCTTC
d_gene: NA; v_gene: TRBV6-5; j_gene: TRBJ1-2; abundance: few; CDR3aa: CASSYRELYGYTF; CDR3nt: TGTGCCAGCAGTTACAGGGAGCTTTATGGCTACACCTTC
d_gene: NA; v_gene: TRBV21-1; j_gene: TRBJ1-2; abundance: NA; CDR3aa: CASSLFRGLPNYGYTF; CDR3nt: TGTGCCAGCAGCCTATTCCGAGGGCTACCTAACTATGGCTACACCTTC
d_gene: NA; v_gene: TRBV5-1; j_gene: TRBJ2-7; abundance: NA; CDR3aa: CASTSNAGTYEQYF; CDR3nt: TGCGCCAGCACCTCTAACGCGGGGACCTACGAGCAGTACTTC
d_gene: NA; v_gene: TRBV28; j_gene: TRBJ1-5; abundance: NA; CDR3aa: CASSRTMGHQPQHF; CDR3nt: TGTGCCAGCAGCCGTACAATGGGGCATCAGCCCCAGCATTTT
d_gene: NA; v_gene: TRBV2; j_gene: TRBJ2-5; abundance: few; CDR3aa: CASTRWETQYF; CDR3nt: TGTGCCAGCACCCGGTGGGAGACCCAGTACTTC
d_gene: NA; v_gene: TRBV7-2; j_gene: TRBJ1-5; abundance: few; CDR3aa: CASSLAAGRRDQPQHF; CDR3nt: TGTGCCAGCAGCTTAGCGGCAGGGAGGAGAGATCAGCCCCAGCATTTT
d_gene: TRBD1; v_gene: TRBV7-2; j_gene: TRBJ2-7; abundance: few; CDR3aa: CASSAGQGPYEQYF; CDR3nt: TGTGCCAGCAGCGCGGGACAGGGCCCCTACGAGCAGTACTTC
d_gene: NA; v_gene: TRBV6-5; j_gene: TRBJ1-1; abundance: few; CDR3aa: CASSYSMVGPPTAFF; CDR3nt: TGTGCCAGCAGTTACTCGATGGTTGGGCCACCAACAGCTTTCTTT